This T cell receptor beta chain was recorded in a study of T cells after posttransplantation cyclophosphamide. Findings of the study overall: Skin or GI-infiltrating T cells shared few TRB sequences with blood.

This clone was seen many times. Its antigen is not identified. Sequencing used immunoSEQ multiplex PCR; TCRdb keeps in-frame clones, though not all of them. The specimen has 42,000 or so clones, none found just once. The CDR3 spans 15 residues. Trimming left V 0 bases short and J 0 bases short, with 6 bases between. Looked up from germline, CDR1 is MNHEY and CDR2 is SMNVEV (reference sequence). This chain links TRBV27 with TRBJ2-1; D unresolved. The sequenced material came from PBMCs. The sequence came from a woman between 45 and 65 years old in good health and a related stem cell transplant donor. The CDR3 spells CASSLSGYSYNEQFF. CDR3 in DNA: TGTGCCAGCAGTTTATCGGGCTACTCCTACAATGAGCAGTTCTTC.